This is a list of T cell receptor beta chains from one sample in a study of cytomegalovirus exposure and HLA in healthy donors. Sequenced by immunoSEQ multiplex PCR; TCRdb stores in-frame clones only, minus some. The sample comprises approximately 170,000 clones, approximately 71% of which are singletons, and approximately 1.4% rests with the top ten. Sequenced sample: PBMCs. These receptors all stem from a girl aged 10-17 years in good health and CMV-seronegative. Each CDR3 is given with its conserved first and last residue. D genes are given only for firm matches. Size values are once, few and many counts, or a class for expanded clones, and some rows have none.

d_call j_call v_call clone_size cdr3_nt cdr3_aa
. TRBJ1-5 TRBV2 . TGTGCCAGCAGTGTAGGGGCTCAGCCCCAGCATTTT CASSVGAQPQHF
TRBD1 TRBJ2-7 TRBV9 . TGTGCCAGCAGCGTGTCCCGCCAGGGGGAAGCCCGCGAGCAGTACTTC CASSVSRQGEAREQYF
. TRBJ1-1 TRBV6-5 . TGTGCCAGCAGTTACTCAACCACAGGGCTGGGCACTGAAGCTTTCTTT CASSYSTTGLGTEAFF
TRBD1 TRBJ2-1 TRBV5-1 once TGCGCCAGCAGCTTGGACCAGGGGGCGGGCAATGAGCAGTTCTTC CASSLDQGAGNEQFF
TRBD2 TRBJ2-3 TRBV5-1 . TGCGCCAGCAGTCGTTCAGCGGGGGGCCCAGATACGCAGTATTTT CASSRSAGGPDTQYF
. TRBJ2-7 TRBV6-1 . TGTGCCACCTCTCACCGGTCGGTAGCCTACGAGCAGTACTTC CATSHRSVAYEQYF
. TRBJ2-7 TRBV13 . TGTGCCAGCAGTCTCCAATCGGGACACTCGGCGTACGAGCAGTACTTC CASSLQSGHSAYEQYF
TRBD1 TRBJ1-5 TRBV13 . TGTGCCAGCAGCTTAGCCATGACAGGGGCGGGTCAGCCCCAGCATTTT CASSLAMTGAGQPQHF
TRBD1 TRBJ2-7 TRBV11-2 . TGTGCCAGCAGCGCTGTCGGGACAGGGCTTTCCTACGAGCAGTACTTC CASSAVGTGLSYEQYF
. TRBJ1-5 TRBV15 . TGTGCCACCAGCAGAGGACAGGCGGATCAGCCCCAGCATTTT CATSRGQADQPQHF
. TRBJ2-7 TRBV9 few TGTGCCAGCAGCGTAGAGGGAGGTACCTACGAGCAGTACTTC CASSVEGGTYEQYF
TRBD2 TRBJ2-3 TRBV6-4 many TGTGCCAGCAGTGAGCGGGGGGCCACAGATACGCAGTATTTT CASSERGATDTQYF
. TRBJ1-6 TRBV6-5 few TGTGCCAGCAAGGACAGAGGAGGCGGCTCACCCCTCCACTTT CASKDRGGGSPLHF
. TRBJ2-1 TRBV19 . TGTGCCAGTACCCAAGAGGGATACAATGAGCAGTTCTTC CASTQEGYNEQFF
. TRBJ2-2 TRBV4-1 . TGCGCCAGCAGCCACCCTGCCCAGACCGGGGAGCTGTTTTTT CASSHPAQTGELFF
TRBD1 TRBJ1-2 TRBV7-9 . TGTGCCAGCAGCCCCTCGGGACAGTCTAACTATGGCTACACCTTC CASSPSGQSNYGYTF
TRBD1 TRBJ1-5 TRBV11-1 . TGTGCCAGCAGCTTAGCGTTGAACAGGGGGCAGCCCCAGCATTTT CASSLALNRGQPQHF
. TRBJ1-2 TRBV29-1 . TGCAGCGCCCGGGAAGCCGACTATGGCTACACCTTC CSAREADYGYTF
TRBD2 TRBJ2-2 TRBV7-2 . TGTGCCAGCAGCCGGATAGCGGGGTTGGGCACCGGGGAGCTGTTTTTT CASSRIAGLGTGELFF
. TRBJ2-5 TRBV5-1 . TGCGCCAGCACCGACGGAGGGCAAGAGACCCAGTACTTC CASTDGGQETQYF
. TRBJ1-3 TRBV6-1 . TGTGCCAGCAGTGAACAGATGAGACAGGCCCCAAACACCATATATTTT CASSEQMRQAPNTIYF
. TRBJ1-2 TRBV27 few TGTGCCAGCAGTTTAGCGGGATCCTATGGCTACACCTTC CASSLAGSYGYTF
. TRBJ2-1 TRBV29-1 . TGCAGCGTTAAACAGGGATCTTCCTACAATGAGCAGTTCTTC CSVKQGSSYNEQFF
. TRBJ1-2 TRBV12-5 . TGTGCTAGTGGTTTGGTACCCTCAGGACAGTCATATGGCTACACCTTC CASGLVPSGQSYGYTF
TRBD1 TRBJ1-5 TRBV19 . TGTGCCAGTAGTATGATGACAGGGGTCAACAATCAGCCCCAGCATTTT CASSMMTGVNNQPQHF
TRBD1 TRBJ1-1 TRBV11-2 . TGTGCCAGCAGCCCTAATTTACAGGGGACTGAAGCTTTCTTT CASSPNLQGTEAFF
. TRBJ2-3 TRBV9 . TGTGCCAGCAGCCCTAGTGGCTACACAGATACGCAGTATTTT CASSPSGYTDTQYF
. TRBJ1-2 TRBV27 . TGTGCCAGCAGCCCACTCGGGGGGAGCTATGGCTACACCTTC CASSPLGGSYGYTF
. TRBJ1-1 TRBV6-1 few TGTGCCAGCAGGCAGGGGAACACTGAAGCTTTCTTT CASRQGNTEAFF
. TRBJ2-5 TRBV5-1 . TGCGCCACCAGTGGAGGGGCAGGGAGAGGGGAGGCCCAGTACTTC CATSGGAGRGEAQYF
TRBD1 TRBJ2-7 TRBV9 . TGTGCCAGCAGCGTAGAGGCACAGGGGAGAGCCTACGAGCAGTACTTC CASSVEAQGRAYEQYF
TRBD1 TRBJ2-1 TRBV27 . TGTGCCAGCAGTTTAGCGGCAGACAGGGGAAGACTTGAGAATGAGCAGTTCTTC CASSLAADRGRLENEQFF
TRBD1 TRBJ1-5 TRBV28 . TGTGCCAGCAGCTGGGACAGGATTCGGTTCCAGCATTTT CASSWDRIRFQHF
. TRBJ2-5 TRBV29-1 . TGCAGCGTTGCCCTGGTTGGAGGTCAAGAGACCCAGTACTTC CSVALVGGQETQYF
. TRBJ1-4 TRBV5-1 . TGCGCCAGCAGCCCGAGCCGGGACTTACTCGCCCCGACTAATGAAAAACTGTTTTTT CASSPSRDLLAPTNEKLFF
. TRBJ1-6 TRBV7-9 . TGTGCCAGCAGCTTCCGGGACATCTATTCACCCCTCCACTTT CASSFRDIYSPLHF
. TRBJ2-1 TRBV7-2 . TGTGCCAGCAGCTTAAGTCGACTGCTCAATGAGCAGTTCTTC CASSLSRLLNEQFF
TRBD1 TRBJ2-7 TRBV2 . TGTGCCAGCACCGAGCCGGGACAGGGGGGCGAGCAGTACTTC CASTEPGQGGEQYF
. TRBJ1-6 TRBV6-5 . TGTGCCAGCAGTTTGGCTCTGGGGGGGACACGATCACCCCTCCACTTT CASSLALGGTRSPLHF
TRBD2 TRBJ2-7 TRBV12-5 . TGTGCTAGTGGTCCCCTAGCGGGGGGCTTCTACGAGCAGTACTTC CASGPLAGGFYEQYF
. TRBJ1-1 TRBV25-1 few TGTGCCAGCAGTGGCAACAGGGCGGCGGGCACTGAAGCTTTCTTT CASSGNRAAGTEAFF
. TRBJ1-1 TRBV5-6 . TGTGCCAGCAGCTTGTTGGGGGCAGGGAACACTGAAGCTTTCTTT CASSLLGAGNTEAFF
. TRBJ2-3 TRBV6-4 . TGTGCCAGCAGTGAGTCCCCAGGGCCCATCACAGATACGCAGTATTTT CASSESPGPITDTQYF
TRBD1 TRBJ1-2 TRBV10-3 . TGTGCCATCAAGACCGATTTACGACAGGGAATGATATATGGCTACACCTTC CAIKTDLRQGMIYGYTF
TRBD1 TRBJ2-2 TRBV10-2 . TGCGCCAGCAGTGAGCCGTGGACAGGGGGAACCGGGGAGCTGTTTTTT CASSEPWTGGTGELFF
. TRBJ1-5 TRBV5-1 . TGCGCCAGCAGCTTGGCAGGGAATCAGCCCCAGCATTTT CASSLAGNQPQHF
TRBD1 TRBJ2-1 TRBV5-1 . TGCGCCAGCAGCTCCGGGACAGGCTCCTACAATGAGCAGTTCTTC CASSSGTGSYNEQFF
. TRBJ1-2 TRBV15 few TGTGCCACCAGCAATGGGGGGTCGGGTGGCTACACCTTC CATSNGGSGGYTF
. TRBJ2-1 TRBV5-1 . TGCGCCAGCAGCTTTCACGGGGAAGCTGGTGAGCAGTTCTTC CASSFHGEAGEQFF
. TRBJ2-3 TRBV7-9 . TGTGCCAGCAGCCCTGGAGAGCAGCCCACAGATACGCAGTATTTT CASSPGEQPTDTQYF
TRBD2 TRBJ2-1 TRBV5-6 . TGTGCCAGCAGCATTTCGAGCGGGGGGTACAATGAGCAGTTCTTC CASSISSGGYNEQFF
TRBD1 TRBJ1-6 TRBV19 . TGTGCCAGTGGGATGGGACAGGTGGTATCACCCCTCCACTTT CASGMGQVVSPLHF
. TRBJ2-7 TRBV27 . TGTGCCAGCAGTCACAGGGAGAGCTACGAGCAGTACTTC CASSHRESYEQYF
TRBD1 TRBJ1-5 TRBV6-5 . TGTGCCAGCAGTTACGGGACAGGATCTCAGCCCCAGCATTTT CASSYGTGSQPQHF
. TRBJ1-2 TRBV6-1 few TGTGCCAGCAGTGGGGGGGGTGGTTGGTTCCTGAACTATGGCTACACCTTC CASSGGGGWFLNYGYTF
. TRBJ1-5 TRBV19 . TGTGCCAGTAGTATAGATTCAGATCAGCCCCAGCATTTT CASSIDSDQPQHF
TRBD1 TRBJ2-5 TRBV5-4 few TGTGCCAGCAGCCCCCGGGACAGGGGCATTCGAGAGACCCAGTACTTC CASSPRDRGIRETQYF
. TRBJ1-2 TRBV7-9 medium-sized TGTGCCAGCAGCCAAGGACAGCTCTATGGCTACACCTTC CASSQGQLYGYTF
. TRBJ2-5 TRBV18 few TGTGCCAGCTCACCACCTTTACAAGAGACCCAGTACTTC CASSPPLQETQYF
. TRBJ1-2 TRBV19 . TGTGCCAGTAGTTATCAGGGGAACTATGGCTACACCTTC CASSYQGNYGYTF